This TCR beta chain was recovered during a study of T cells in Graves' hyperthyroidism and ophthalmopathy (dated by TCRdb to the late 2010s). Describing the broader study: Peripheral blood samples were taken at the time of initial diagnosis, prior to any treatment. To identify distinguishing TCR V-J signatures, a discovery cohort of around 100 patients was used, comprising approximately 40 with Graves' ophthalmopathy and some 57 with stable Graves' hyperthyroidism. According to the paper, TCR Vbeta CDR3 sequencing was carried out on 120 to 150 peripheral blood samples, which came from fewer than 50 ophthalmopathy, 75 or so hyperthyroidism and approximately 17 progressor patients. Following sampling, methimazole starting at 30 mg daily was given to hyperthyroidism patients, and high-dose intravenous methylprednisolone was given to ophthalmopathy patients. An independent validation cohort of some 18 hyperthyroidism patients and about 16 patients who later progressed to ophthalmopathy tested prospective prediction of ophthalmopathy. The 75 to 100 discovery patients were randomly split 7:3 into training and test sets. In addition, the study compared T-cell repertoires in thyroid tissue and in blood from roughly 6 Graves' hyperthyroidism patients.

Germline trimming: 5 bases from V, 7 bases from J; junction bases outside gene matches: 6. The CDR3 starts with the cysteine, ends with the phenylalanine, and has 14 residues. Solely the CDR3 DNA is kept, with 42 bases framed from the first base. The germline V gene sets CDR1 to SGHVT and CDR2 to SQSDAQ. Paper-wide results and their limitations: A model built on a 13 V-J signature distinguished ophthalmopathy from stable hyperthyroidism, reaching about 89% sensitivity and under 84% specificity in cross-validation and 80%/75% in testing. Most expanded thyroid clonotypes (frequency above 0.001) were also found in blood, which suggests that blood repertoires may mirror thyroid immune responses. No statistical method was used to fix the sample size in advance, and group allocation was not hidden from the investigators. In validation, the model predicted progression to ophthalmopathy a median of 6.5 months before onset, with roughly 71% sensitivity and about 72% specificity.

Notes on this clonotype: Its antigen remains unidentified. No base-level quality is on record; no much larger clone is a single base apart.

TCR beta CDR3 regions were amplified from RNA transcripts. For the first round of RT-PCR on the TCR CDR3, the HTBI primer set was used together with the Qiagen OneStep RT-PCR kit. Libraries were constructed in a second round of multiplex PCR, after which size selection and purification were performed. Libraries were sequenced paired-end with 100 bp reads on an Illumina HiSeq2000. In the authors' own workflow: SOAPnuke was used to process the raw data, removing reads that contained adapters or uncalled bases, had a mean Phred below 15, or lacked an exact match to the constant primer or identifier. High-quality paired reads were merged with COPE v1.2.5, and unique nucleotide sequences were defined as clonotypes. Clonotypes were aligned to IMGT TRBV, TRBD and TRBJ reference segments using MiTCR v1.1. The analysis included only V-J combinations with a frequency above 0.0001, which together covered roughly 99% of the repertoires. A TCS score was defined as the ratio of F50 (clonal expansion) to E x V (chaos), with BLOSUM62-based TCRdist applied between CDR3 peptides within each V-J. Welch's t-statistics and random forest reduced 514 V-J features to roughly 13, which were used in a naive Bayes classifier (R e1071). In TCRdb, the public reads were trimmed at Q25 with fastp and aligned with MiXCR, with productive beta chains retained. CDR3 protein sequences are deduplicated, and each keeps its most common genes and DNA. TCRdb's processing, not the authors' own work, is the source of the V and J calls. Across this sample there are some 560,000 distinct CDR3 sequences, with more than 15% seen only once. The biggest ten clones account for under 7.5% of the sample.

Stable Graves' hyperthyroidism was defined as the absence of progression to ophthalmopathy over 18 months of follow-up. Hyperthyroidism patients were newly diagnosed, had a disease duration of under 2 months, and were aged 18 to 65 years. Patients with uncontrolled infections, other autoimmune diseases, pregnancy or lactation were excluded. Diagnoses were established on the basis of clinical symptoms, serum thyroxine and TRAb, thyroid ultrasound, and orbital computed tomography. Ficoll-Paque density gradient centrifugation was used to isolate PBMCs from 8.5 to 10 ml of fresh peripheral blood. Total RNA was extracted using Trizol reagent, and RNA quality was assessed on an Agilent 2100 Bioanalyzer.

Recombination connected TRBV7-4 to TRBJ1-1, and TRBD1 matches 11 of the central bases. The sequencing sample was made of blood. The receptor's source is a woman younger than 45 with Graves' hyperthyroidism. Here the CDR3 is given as CASSSRDRGVEAFF. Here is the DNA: TGTGCCAGCAGCAGCCGGGACAGGGGGGTTGAAGCTTTCTTT.